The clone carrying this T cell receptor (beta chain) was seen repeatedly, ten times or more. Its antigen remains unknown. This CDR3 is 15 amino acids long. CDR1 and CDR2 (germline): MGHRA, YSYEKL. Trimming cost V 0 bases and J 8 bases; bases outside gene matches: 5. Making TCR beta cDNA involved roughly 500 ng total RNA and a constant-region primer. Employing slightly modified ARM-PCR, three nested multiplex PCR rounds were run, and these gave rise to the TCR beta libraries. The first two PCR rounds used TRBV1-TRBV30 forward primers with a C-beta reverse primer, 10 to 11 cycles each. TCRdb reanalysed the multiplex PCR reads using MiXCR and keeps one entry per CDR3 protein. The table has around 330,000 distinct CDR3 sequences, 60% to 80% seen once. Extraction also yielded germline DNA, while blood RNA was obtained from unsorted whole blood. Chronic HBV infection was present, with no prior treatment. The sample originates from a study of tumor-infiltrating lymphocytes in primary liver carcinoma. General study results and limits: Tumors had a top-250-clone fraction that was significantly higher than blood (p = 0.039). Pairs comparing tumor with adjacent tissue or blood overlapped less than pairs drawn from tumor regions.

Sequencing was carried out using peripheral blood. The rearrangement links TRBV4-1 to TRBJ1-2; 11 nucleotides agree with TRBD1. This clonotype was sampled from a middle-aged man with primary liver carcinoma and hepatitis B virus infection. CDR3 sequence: CASSQEGTGGGGYTF. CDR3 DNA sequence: TGCGCCAGCAGCCAAGAGGGGACAGGGGGAGGCGGCTACACCTTC.